Listed below are T cell receptor beta chains from one sample, sequenced in a study of beta chain features in type 1 diabetes. Assay used: immunoSEQ multiplex PCR; TCRdb lists only in-frame clones, some missing. Among hundreds of thousands of clones listed, roughly 15% were seen once. Sample: naive CD4+ T cells from blood. Source of these receptors: a woman aged 18-29 years in good health. Each CDR3 is given without its conserved first and last residue. D genes are given only for firm matches.

v_gene,d_gene,j_gene,CDR3aa
TRBV4-3,TRBD1,TRBJ1-3,ASSEEPGDRGNTIY
TRBV29-1,-,TRBJ2-1,SARRGAGVYEQF
TRBV4-3,-,TRBJ1-1,ASSQRGENEAF
TRBV7-2,-,TRBJ2-7,ASSLGGFNSYEQY
TRBV7-2,-,TRBJ1-3,ASSPIGRSSGNTIY
TRBV27,TRBD1,TRBJ1-2,ASSPRDRPINGYT
TRBV6-1,TRBD1,TRBJ2-7,ASSGKTGAYEQY
TRBV15,-,TRBJ1-2,ATTSGRGYGYT
TRBV4-1,-,TRBJ2-3,ASSQGQAPENGQY
TRBV5-6,TRBD1,TRBJ2-5,ASSTPSPGGGETQY
TRBV28,-,TRBJ2-7,ASSFGSWEPAVYEQY
TRBV7-8,-,TRBJ2-4,ASSSGWGTGKNIQY
TRBV7-3,TRBD2,TRBJ2-2,ASSFPRTSGRSGELF
TRBV19,-,TRBJ2-7,ASSNVQGGHYEQY
TRBV2,-,TRBJ1-5,ASSRLVYYRGVGPGQPQH
TRBV15,-,TRBJ1-5,ATSSIQAVGNQPQH
TRBV7-6,-,TRBJ2-7,ASSLRASYYEQY
TRBV7-9,-,TRBJ2-4,ASSLGDKNIQY
TRBV10-3,-,TRBJ1-2,ASSPMGGRGYT
TRBV19,-,TRBJ2-7,ASTPGPNSWEQY
TRBV29-1,TRBD2,TRBJ2-5,SVEGTSGSAPSQETQY
TRBV10-3,-,TRBJ1-4,AISQDATGEKLF
TRBV5-1,TRBD1,TRBJ1-2,ASSLAARDRYGYT
TRBV5-1,-,-,ASSRSSDYEQY
TRBV28,-,TRBJ2-7,ASSGAGAYEQY
TRBV29-1,-,TRBJ1-4,SAQGYQEKLF
TRBV18,-,TRBJ2-5,ASSVLENLETQY
TRBV11-2,-,TRBJ2-3,ASRSYRDPRSDTQY
TRBV28,TRBD1,TRBJ2-5,ASTISGGAGVRETQY
TRBV10-3,TRBD2,TRBJ2-1,ATQLGLAGGNEQF
TRBV25-1,TRBD1,TRBJ2-1,ASSGDRVNEQF
TRBV28,-,TRBJ1-2,ASSPGRSGYT
TRBV10-2,TRBD2,TRBJ2-3,ASSEFRTSSHTDTQY
TRBV10-2,TRBD2,TRBJ2-2,ASMGSGPGELF
TRBV27,-,TRBJ2-3,ASSLGYSTDTQY
TRBV5-1,-,TRBJ2-2,ASSSGQTTTGELF